A selection of T cell receptor beta chains follows, all from one sample in a study of blood T cell repertoires in COVID-19. TCRdb keeps only in-frame clones here, not all; method: immunoSEQ multiplex PCR. The sample yields around 220,000 clones, more than 85% seen once. Sequencing used peripheral blood. Receptors were obtained from a man in his forties with active or convalescent COVID-19. Both conserved end residues are part of each CDR3. D genes are given only for firm matches. Expanded clones are given a class, and other clones once, few, many or no size at all.

v_gene: TRBV29-1; j_gene: TRBJ1-2; d_gene: NA; abundance: few; CDR3aa: CSVLGGIYGYTF; CDR3nt: TGCAGCGTCCTGGGGGGGATATATGGCTACACCTTC
v_gene: TRBV5-1; j_gene: TRBJ1-1; d_gene: NA; abundance: NA; CDR3aa: CASSLGPGLGTEAFF; CDR3nt: TGCGCCAGCAGCCTCGGCCCGGGACTAGGGACTGAAGCTTTCTTT
v_gene: TRBV9; j_gene: TRBJ2-2; d_gene: TRBD1; abundance: once; CDR3aa: CASSVTGGAGELFF; CDR3nt: TGTGCCAGCAGCGTGACAGGGGGCGCCGGGGAGCTGTTTTTT
v_gene: TRBV6-1; j_gene: TRBJ2-5; d_gene: NA; abundance: NA; CDR3aa: CASSEKGGGLETQYF; CDR3nt: TGTGCCAGCAGTGAAAAGGGCGGGGGCCTAGAGACCCAGTACTTC
v_gene: TRBV9; j_gene: TRBJ1-2; d_gene: NA; abundance: NA; CDR3aa: CASGGTRVDYTF; CDR3nt: TGTGCCAGCGGAGGGACCAGGGTGGACTACACCTTC
v_gene: TRBV18; j_gene: TRBJ2-7; d_gene: NA; abundance: NA; CDR3aa: CASSPDNLGYEQYF; CDR3nt: TGTGCCAGCTCACCGGACAATTTAGGCTACGAGCAGTACTTC
v_gene: TRBV7-3; j_gene: TRBJ2-2; d_gene: NA; abundance: few; CDR3aa: CASSYPDRTGELFF; CDR3nt: TGTGCCAGCAGCTACCCCGACAGAACCGGGGAGCTGTTTTTT
v_gene: TRBV5-8; j_gene: TRBJ1-4; d_gene: TRBD1; abundance: NA; CDR3aa: CASSFAGGTNEKLFF; CDR3nt: TGTGCCAGCAGCTTCGCAGGGGGCACTAATGAAAAACTGTTTTTT
v_gene: TRBV28; j_gene: TRBJ1-5; d_gene: NA; abundance: few; CDR3aa: CASSLHRFVDTHQPQHF; CDR3nt: TGTGCCAGCAGTTTACATCGCTTCGTAGACACCCATCAGCCCCAGCATTTT
v_gene: TRBV4-2; j_gene: TRBJ2-1; d_gene: TRBD2; abundance: NA; CDR3aa: CASSQLGGRIYNEQFF; CDR3nt: TGTGCCAGCAGCCAATTAGGCGGGAGGATCTACAATGAGCAGTTCTTC
v_gene: TRBV5-1; j_gene: TRBJ2-7; d_gene: NA; abundance: NA; CDR3aa: CASSNTGGAEQYF; CDR3nt: TGCGCCAGCAGCAACACAGGGGGGGCCGAGCAGTACTTC
v_gene: TRBV24-1; j_gene: TRBJ2-1; d_gene: NA; abundance: NA; CDR3aa: CATTLNNEQFF; CDR3nt: TGTGCCACCACCCTTAACAATGAGCAGTTCTTC
v_gene: TRBV12-3/TRBV12-4; j_gene: TRBJ1-2; d_gene: TRBD1; abundance: few; CDR3aa: CASSRGQGYGYTF; CDR3nt: TGTGCCAGCAGCCGGGGACAGGGCTATGGCTACACCTTC
v_gene: TRBV2; j_gene: TRBJ2-4; d_gene: NA; abundance: NA; CDR3aa: CASSVGFGKNIQYF; CDR3nt: TGTGCCAGCAGTGTCGGGTTTGGCAAAAACATTCAGTACTTC
v_gene: TRBV2; j_gene: TRBJ2-5; d_gene: NA; abundance: NA; CDR3aa: CASSERRDQETQYF; CDR3nt: TGTGCCAGCAGTGAACGCAGGGACCAAGAGACCCAGTACTTC
v_gene: TRBV12-3/TRBV12-4; j_gene: TRBJ1-2; d_gene: NA; abundance: NA; CDR3aa: CASSQDSHYGYTF; CDR3nt: TGTGCCAGCAGCCAGGACAGCCACTATGGCTACACCTTC